The rows below give T cell receptor beta chains drawn from one sample of a study of cytomegalovirus exposure and HLA in healthy donors. The repertoire was sequenced with immunoSEQ multiplex PCR; TCRdb's copy has only in-frame clones and lacks some. The sample includes more than 95,000 clones, approximately 69% of them seen just once. Sequencing was carried out using PBMCs. All receptors come from a man between 25 and 39 years old in good health and CMV-seronegative. CDR3s include the opening cysteine and the closing phenylalanine or tryptophan. A D gene is named only where the DNA matches it firmly. Rows may omit the clone size; those that give it use once, few, many or a size class.

TRBD2	TRBV5-1	few	TRBJ2-2	CASSYAGANTGELFF	TGCGCCAGCAGTTATGCGGGAGCGAACACCGGGGAGCTGTTTTTT
TRBD1	TRBV7-6	few	TRBJ2-5	CASSLEGQGETQYF	TGTGCCAGCAGCTTAGAAGGACAGGGGGAGACCCAGTACTTC
-	TRBV28	few	TRBJ1-1	CASSVPGTGYTEAFF	TGTGCCAGCAGTGTCCCAGGAACAGGTTACACTGAAGCTTTCTTT
-	TRBV19	-	TRBJ1-1	CASRLTVETASTEAFF	TGTGCCAGTAGACTCACGGTGGAGACGGCGAGTACTGAAGCTTTCTTT
TRBD1	TRBV4-3	-	TRBJ2-7	CASSQELRTGKSYEQYF	TGCGCCAGCAGCCAAGAGTTGAGGACAGGAAAGTCCTACGAGCAGTACTTC
-	TRBV5-1	-	TRBJ2-5	CASSLDPGQTAETQYF	TGCGCCAGCAGCTTGGACCCTGGACAGACGGCGGAGACCCAGTACTTC
-	TRBV5-1	-	TRBJ2-5	CASSFRGEQTQYF	TGCGCCAGCAGCTTCCGGGGTGAGCAGACCCAGTACTTC
-	TRBV11-2	once	TRBJ2-7	CASSLGHRETGEQYF	TGTGCCAGCAGCTTAGGGCACAGGGAAACGGGCGAGCAGTACTTC
TRBD1	TRBV7-2	-	TRBJ2-3	CASSSDRSDTQYF	TGTGCCAGCAGCTCGGACAGGTCAGATACGCAGTATTTT
TRBD1	TRBV6-5	-	TRBJ2-7	CASSLIRTGDYEQYF	TGTGCCAGCAGTTTAATCAGGACAGGGGATTACGAGCAGTACTTC
-	TRBV27	few	TRBJ2-7	CASRPGLSSYEQYF	TGTGCCAGCAGGCCCGGACTCAGCTCCTACGAGCAGTACTTC
TRBD1	TRBV4-1	-	TRBJ1-1	CASRDLQGAEGNTEAFF	TGCGCCAGCAGAGACTTACAGGGGGCTGAGGGGAACACTGAAGCTTTCTTT
TRBD2	TRBV7-8	-	TRBJ2-7	CASSLNIGNSGRRIYEQYF	TGTGCCAGCAGCTTAAATATTGGGAATAGCGGGAGACGGATATACGAGCAGTACTTC
TRBD1	TRBV5-1	-	TRBJ1-5	CASSLAPTGTGNQPQHF	TGCGCCAGCAGCTTGGCCCCGACAGGGACGGGCAATCAGCCCCAGCATTTT
TRBD1	TRBV5-1	-	TRBJ1-1	CASSLAGTGGNTEAFF	TGCGCCAGCAGCCTGGCGGGGACAGGGGGGAACACTGAAGCTTTCTTT
TRBD1	TRBV5-1	few	TRBJ2-7	CASSSGTGAFEQYF	TGCGCCAGCAGTTCCGGGACAGGGGCCTTCGAGCAGTACTTC
-	TRBV2	-	TRBJ1-1	CASSGQGDNTEAFF	TGTGCCAGCAGCGGTCAAGGGGATAACACTGAAGCTTTCTTT
-	TRBV7-9	few	TRBJ2-2	CASSLRKGVRTGELFF	TGTGCCAGCAGCTTAAGGAAAGGGGTCCGAACCGGGGAGCTGTTTTTT
TRBD1	TRBV27	-	TRBJ1-5	CASSPRTGGYSNQPQHF	TGTGCCAGCAGTCCAAGGACAGGCGGATATAGCAATCAGCCCCAGCATTTT
-	TRBV4-2	-	TRBJ2-6	CASSQERAGKNVLTF	TGTGCCAGCAGCCAAGAAAGGGCAGGGAAAAACGTCCTGACTTTC
-	TRBV4-2	-	TRBJ2-7	CASSQVMEGEQYF	TGTGCCAGCAGCCAAGTAATGGAGGGGGAGCAGTACTTC
-	TRBV25-1	-	TRBJ2-5	CASSFGGTAVGTQYF	TGTGCCAGCAGCTTTGGGGGGACCGCTGTCGGGACCCAGTACTTC
TRBD1	TRBV6-5	-	TRBJ2-7	CASRTGTGNYEQYF	TGTGCCAGCAGAACCGGGACAGGGAACTACGAGCAGTACTTC
-	TRBV6-6	few	TRBJ1-4	CASIKALGGANEKLFF	TGTGCCAGCATTAAAGCCCTGGGGGGGGCAAATGAAAAACTGTTTTTT
-	TRBV2	-	TRBJ1-1	CASSVSSDEAFF	TGTGCCAGCAGTGTGTCGAGCGATGAAGCTTTCTTT
-	TRBV30	-	TRBJ2-1	CAWNLGRLKFF	TGTGCCTGGAATCTCGGCAGACTGAAGTTCTTC
TRBD1	TRBV19	-	TRBJ2-7	CASSIDWDRNYEQYF	TGTGCCAGTAGTATAGACTGGGACAGGAACTACGAGCAGTACTTC
TRBD1	TRBV28	-	TRBJ1-5	CASRDGTGNQPQHF	TGTGCCAGCAGAGACGGGACAGGCAATCAGCCCCAGCATTTT
-	TRBV20-1	-	TRBJ1-1	CSADRGRAFF	TGCAGTGCCGACCGGGGTCGAGCTTTCTTT
-	TRBV29-1	few	TRBJ2-5	CSAGDFQETQYF	TGCAGCGCCGGGGACTTCCAAGAGACCCAGTACTTC
-	TRBV15	-	TRBJ1-1	CATSRELSLNTEAFF	TGTGCCACCAGCAGAGAGCTATCCCTGAACACTGAAGCTTTCTTT
TRBD1	TRBV6-5	-	TRBJ2-4	CASSYRRGQGMNIQYF	TGTGCCAGCAGTTACCGCCGGGGACAGGGTATGAACATTCAGTACTTC
-	TRBV6-1	-	TRBJ1-1	CASIKDSLNTEAFF	TGTGCCAGCATTAAGGACAGCCTCAACACTGAAGCTTTCTTT
TRBD1	TRBV5-6	-	TRBJ1-1	CASSSRDRDRYTEAFF	TGTGCCAGCAGCTCCCGGGACAGGGATAGGTACACTGAAGCTTTCTTT
TRBD2	TRBV4-1	few	TRBJ2-1	CASSRGGLAGNYNEQFF	TGCGCCAGCAGCCGGGGGGGACTAGCGGGAAACTACAATGAGCAGTTCTTC
TRBD1	TRBV10-3	-	TRBJ2-4	CVISEGTVAKNIQYF	TGTGTCATCAGTGAAGGGACAGTAGCCAAAAACATTCAGTACTTC
-	TRBV13	few	TRBJ2-7	CASSFYASSGSYEQYF	TGTGCCAGCAGCTTTTACGCGAGCTCGGGGTCCTACGAGCAGTACTTC
-	TRBV2	-	TRBJ1-5	CASMSYSNQPQHF	TGTGCCAGCATGAGTTATAGCAATCAGCCCCAGCATTTT
TRBD1	TRBV5-1	-	TRBJ2-5	CASSLSAGGVETQYF	TGCGCCAGCAGCTTGTCGGCAGGGGGCGTCGAGACCCAGTACTTC
TRBD1	TRBV18	-	TRBJ1-1	CASSRDRDTEAFF	TGTGCCAGCTCACGGGACAGGGACACTGAAGCTTTCTTT
-	TRBV28	-	TRBJ1-5	CASTPIRNNQPQHF	TGTGCCAGCACTCCCATCAGAAACAATCAGCCCCAGCATTTT
TRBD1	TRBV6-5	few	TRBJ1-2	CASSPGTGGDYGYTF	TGTGCCAGCAGCCCCGGGACAGGGGGTGACTATGGCTACACCTTC
-	TRBV5-4	few	TRBJ1-3	CASSPTVSGNTIYF	TGTGCCAGCAGCCCGACAGTCTCTGGAAACACCATATATTTT
-	TRBV7-3	-	TRBJ1-2	CASSLAGEYYGYTF	TGTGCCAGCAGCTTGGCGGGGGAGTACTATGGCTACACCTTC
TRBD1	TRBV5-6	few	TRBJ1-1	CASSLQGTGNTEAFF	TGTGCCAGCAGCCTGCAGGGGACAGGGAACACTGAAGCTTTCTTT
-	TRBV2	-	TRBJ1-5	CASSLGAGGQPQHF	TGTGCCAGCAGCCTGGGGGCGGGGGGACAGCCCCAGCATTTT